This T cell receptor beta chain was sequenced in a study of human T cells and chemical hapten exposure. Overall study: 2% DPC was applied to about 2 cm by about 2 cm of upper inner arm skin for sensitization. The study, taken as a whole, reports: The study found that DPC sensitization did not change TCRs above 1 in 1000 frequency.

Sample time point: patch test 3, about 24 weeks after DPC sensitization. Sample treatment: therapeutic diphenylcyclopropenone sensitization with weekly scalp DPC. Alopecia patients deemed DPC-suitable, aged 18 to 70, excluding pregnancy. Total RNA was isolated from whole blood that had not been fractionated. Each CDR3 protein is one row after TCRdb ran MiXCR on the RACE reads. Here the sample spans about 200,000 distinct CDR3 sequences, around 25% being singletons. V dropped 2 bases and J dropped 3 bases, with 10 bases sitting between them. The V gene's germline CDR1 is MGHRA and CDR2 YSYEKL. The CDR3 is 15 residues long. A note on this clonotype: Its antigen is still unknown.

The sequence was obtained from a woman aged 40 to 55 with alopecia areata. Some clones in this sample may be carry-over from other donors' samples. This sequence joins TRBV4-1 and TRBJ1-4; TRBD1 is a possible D gene (5 bases). Sequencing used whole blood, obtained in connection with sensitization to the hapten diphenylcyclopropenone (DPC). CDR3: CASSQSRASNEKLFF. The CDR3 coding sequence is TGCGCCAGCAGCCAAAGCAGGGCGTCTAATGAAAAACTGTTTTTT.